This TCR beta chain was sequenced in a study of cytomegalovirus exposure and HLA in healthy donors. With 60 Vbeta and 13 Jbeta primers, the PCR was carried out. TCRdb's table, derived via immunoSEQ multiplex PCR, lists solely in-frame clones and lacks some. The table lists 63,000 or so clones, roughly 72% of them singletons. V gave up 0 bases and J gave up 1 base, with 6 bases separating them. This CDR3 spans 14 amino acids. Germline V gene lookup returns CDR1 PRHDT and CDR2 FYEKMQ (reference sequence). The sequencing sample was made of PBMCs. The chain combines TRBV13 with TRBJ1-1; a possible D gene is TRBD1 (5 bases). The source of this sequence is a woman in her 30s in good health and CMV-seropositive. The CDR3 bases are TGTGCCAGCAGCTTAGGCGGGGGGAACACTGAAGCTTTCTTT. Translation gives CASSLGGGNTEAFF.